The 9 T cell receptor beta chains reported below all come from one sample, sequenced in a study of early T cells in non-severe SARS-CoV-2 infection. Each CDR3 protein gets one entry after TCRdb re-called the 5' RACE reads with MiXCR. Of 25,000 to 35,000 distinct CDR3 sequences in the sample, 3% to 4% were seen once. Sequencing was carried out using whole blood. The receptors were gathered from an adult who was a healthcare worker with PCR-confirmed SARS-CoV-2 infection or an uninfected control (not recorded which).

This clonotype was seen at least ten times. This chain joins TRBV3-1 and TRBJ1-2; 9 bases fit TRBD1. Germline V gene data show CDR1 as LGHDT and CDR2 as YNNKEL (reference sequence). This CDR3 has 14 residues. Trimming at V came to 4 bases and at J to 5 bases, leaving 5 bases not matched to a gene. This CDR3 reads CASSLTGGAYGYTF. CDR3 nucleotide sequence: TGTGCCAGCAGCCTAACAGGGGGCGCTTATGGCTACACCTTC.

On this clonotype itself: A clone one base away is much larger, so this may be a read error. J is TRBJ2-5 and V is TRBV9, with 8 bases matching TRBD1. Germline V gene sequence: CDR1 SGDLS, CDR2 YYNGEE. The CDR3 runs to 14 residues. The DNA for the CDR3 is TGTGCCGGCAGCGGAGACAGGGGAGGAGAGACCCAGTACTTC. Translated, it gives CAGSGDRGGETQYF.

This clonotype was found many times. This chain connects TRBV3-1 to TRBJ2-1; no reliable D call. Germline values: CDR1 LGHDT, CDR2 YNNKEL (reference sequence). V was cut by 4 bases and J by 8 bases, with 6 bases left in between. The CDR3 loop spans 11 amino acids. The CDR3 coding sequence is TGTGCCAGCAGCCGAGTCCATGAGCAGTTCTTC. Residues: CASSRVHEQFF.

This sequence joins TRBV7-6 and TRBJ1-4, with 7 nucleotides matching TRBD1. The CDR3 has 14 residues. Per the germline V gene, CDR1 is SGHVS and CDR2 is FNYEAQ. Germline trimming cut 4 bases from V and 8 bases from J; bases unmatched to any gene: 7. In nucleotides, the CDR3 is TGTGCCAGCAGCTCCTCGACAGGGCCGGAAAAACTGTTTTTT. It yields the protein CASSSSTGPEKLFF.

This clonotype showed up many times. This sequence joins TRBV13 and TRBJ2-5, with a possible D match to TRBD2 (6 bases). The CDR3 runs to 12 residues. Trimming removed 4 bases at V and 5 bases at J, with 8 bases between. The germline CDR1 and CDR2 sequences are PRHDT and FYEKMQ (reference sequence). The CDR3 region has the DNA TGTGCCAGCAGCTCCGGGAGTGAGACCCAGTACTTC. It translates to CASSSGSETQYF.

There are many counts of this clonotype. This chain uses TRBV9 with TRBJ1-6; D is perhaps TRBD1 (5 bases). Trimming cost V 0 bases and J 14 bases, with 12 bases left between them. The CDR3 contains 13 residues. CDR1 is SGDLS and CDR2 is YYNGEE in the germline V gene. As DNA, the CDR3 is TGTGCCAGCAGCGTAGTAGGGGAGGGGACCCTCCACTTT. This sequence encodes CASSVVGEGTLHF. Full variable domain (outside the CDR3, taken from reference TRBV9 and TRBJ1-6): DSGVTQTPKHLITATGQRVTLRCSPRSGDLSVYWYQQSLDQGLQFLIQYYNGEERAKGNILERFSAQQFPDLHSELNLSSLELGDSALYFCASSVVGEGTLHFGNGTRLTVT.

This clonotype has a count of ten or more. The rearrangement uses TRBV3-1 and TRBJ1-6; D may be TRBD1 (5 bases). The CDR3 contains 15 residues. Looked up from germline, CDR1 is LGHDT and CDR2 is YNNKEL (reference sequence). V lost 2 bases and J 7 bases, leaving 12 bases between the germline ends. The CDR3 sequence is CASSQLDSPNSPLHF. CDR3 in DNA: TGTGCCAGCAGCCAATTAGACAGTCCAAATTCACCCCTCCACTTT.

This clonotype was detected ten times or more. The J gene is TRBJ2-2, the V gene TRBV5-1, with D maybe TRBD1 (5 bases). V was trimmed by 0 bases and J by 0 bases, leaving 15 bases between them. CDR3 length: 18 residues. Per the germline V gene, CDR1 is SGHRS and CDR2 is YFSETQ. This chain's CDR3 is CASSLGYTGGANTGELFF. The CDR3 DNA reads as TGCGCCAGCAGCTTGGGTTACACAGGCGGCGCGAACACCGGGGAGCTGTTTTTT.

The V call is TRBV6-2 or TRBV6-3, the J call TRBJ2-6; 12 bases match TRBD2. The CDR3 contains 16 residues. Losses at the gene ends were 11 bases for V and 2 bases for J; bases not matched to a gene: 7. The germline gives CDR1 MNHEY, CDR2 SVGEGT. The CDR3 protein is CAGSTSGRAGANVLTF. DNA of the CDR3: TGTGCCGGATCGACTAGCGGGAGAGCTGGGGCCAACGTCCTGACTTTC.